A selection of T cell receptor beta chains follows, all from one sample in a study of blood T cells in healthy people across ages. TCRdb used MiXCR to reprocess the 5' RACE reads, holding one entry per CDR3 protein. The sample shows hundreds of thousands of distinct CDR3 sequences, around three fifths of them seen only once. Sequenced: blood. The origin of the receptors is a man between 40 and 49 years old in good health. Both conserved end residues are part of each CDR3. The D gene is left open where the match is weak. Expanded clones get a size class; other rows say once, few or many, or leave the size out.

V	D	size	J	DNA	CDR3
TRBV25-1	.	.	TRBJ2-1	TGTGCCAGCAGCAGGGGGGGATTTAATGAGCAGTTCTTC	CASSRGGFNEQFF
TRBV21-1	.	.	TRBJ2-7	TGTGCCACCCGATCGAGGTTCTACAATGAGCAGTACTTC	CATRSRFYNEQYF
TRBV29-1	.	once	TRBJ2-7	TGCAGCGTTGAGGGCAGGGGGGCATCTACGGGCAATGAGCAGTACTTC	CSVEGRGASTGNEQYF
TRBV14	TRBD1	.	TRBJ2-7	TGTGCCAGCAGGCCCGGGACAGGGCTTTACTACGAGCAGTACTTC	CASRPGTGLYYEQYF
TRBV10-3	TRBD1	few	TRBJ2-5	TGTGCCATCAGCCCGGGACAGGGGGAAGGGGAGACCCAGTACTTC	CAISPGQGEGETQYF
TRBV3-1	.	many	TRBJ2-3	TGTGCCAGCAGCCAACGAGCAGATACGCAGTATTTT	CASSQRADTQYF
TRBV6-2/TRBV6-3	.	.	TRBJ2-7	TGTGCCAGCAGGCACGGCGAGCAGTACTTC	CASRHGEQYF
TRBV20-1	TRBD1	once	TRBJ1-5	TGCAGTGCTAGAGATCCGACAGGGGGGGTCTTGCTCCAGCATTTT	CSARDPTGGVLLQHF
TRBV20-1	TRBD1	.	TRBJ2-3	TGCAGTGCTAGAGATAGACAGGGGCCGGGAGATACGCAGTATTTT	CSARDRQGPGDTQYF
TRBV12-5	.	few	TRBJ2-3	TGTGCTAGTGGCCACACAGATACGCAGTATTTT	CASGHTDTQYF
TRBV28	.	.	TRBJ2-7	TGTGCCAGCAGTTTATACTCAGGACAATACCTCTACGAGCAGTACTTC	CASSLYSGQYLYEQYF
TRBV10-3	TRBD1	.	TRBJ1-1	TGTGCCATCAAAGGGACAGACCCTGAAGCTTTCTTT	CAIKGTDPEAFF
TRBV7-6	TRBD1	.	TRBJ1-2	TGTGCCAGCAGCCCTTCTATCCGGGACAGATTCTATGGCTACACCTTC	CASSPSIRDRFYGYTF
TRBV10-3	.	few	TRBJ1-4	TGTGCCATCAGTGAGTGGGAGAATGAAAAACTGTTTTTT	CAISEWENEKLFF
TRBV20-1	.	.	TRBJ2-3	TGCAGTGCCAGACGGTTAAGCAGGGAGATCTCAGATACGCAGTATTTT	CSARRLSREISDTQYF
TRBV15	.	many	TRBJ2-3	TGTGCCACCAGGTATACAAACACAGATACGCAGTATTTT	CATRYTNTDTQYF
TRBV2	.	few	TRBJ2-1	TGTGCCAGCAGTGAAAAGTCGGGACCCTACAATGAGCAGTTCTTC	CASSEKSGPYNEQFF
TRBV29-1	TRBD1	few	TRBJ2-1	TGCAGCGTTGCCCGAGACAGGGGTTACAATGAGCAGTTCTTC	CSVARDRGYNEQFF
TRBV6-4	.	.	TRBJ1-2	TGTGCCAGCAGTGACGGGGAGGGTAATGGCTACACCTTC	CASSDGEGNGYTF
TRBV11-2	.	.	TRBJ2-7	TGTGCCAGCAGCGGACTGAATATCGAGCAGTACTTC	CASSGLNIEQYF
TRBV7-9	.	.	TRBJ1-5	TGTGCCAGCAGCTTAGGAGGGGACAATCAGCCCCAGCATTTT	CASSLGGDNQPQHF
TRBV2	.	.	TRBJ1-1	TGTGCCAGCAGCGAGCCCCCGGACCACTTCGCAGCTTTCTTT	CASSEPPDHFAAFF
TRBV9	.	.	TRBJ1-2	TGTGCCAGCAGCGTAGTAGGGGGGATCGGCGGCTACACCTTC	CASSVVGGIGGYTF
TRBV7-8	.	.	TRBJ1-5	TGTGCCAGCAGCTTATCCCGGGGAAATAATCAGCCCCAGCATTTT	CASSLSRGNNQPQHF
TRBV5-1	.	few	TRBJ2-3	TGCGCCAGCAGCTTGGTAGGGGACGCAAACACAGATACGCAGTATTTT	CASSLVGDANTDTQYF
TRBV7-3	.	few	TRBJ2-7	TGTGCCAGCAGCTGCAAGGGGGGTCCCCTATCTGGCTCCTACGAGCAGTACTTC	CASSCKGGPLSGSYEQYF
TRBV10-3	TRBD1	.	TRBJ2-2	TGTGCCATCAGTGAGTCGATGGTGTTACAGGGGTTGAACACCCGGGAGCTGTTTTTT	CAISESMVLQGLNTRELFF
TRBV7-6	.	few	TRBJ2-1	TGTGCCAGCAGCTCGGACCCCTTGTTCAATGAGCAGTTCTTC	CASSSDPLFNEQFF
TRBV11-2	TRBD1	.	TRBJ1-6	TGTGCCAGCAGCAACAGGGGGCTCTCCTATAATTCACCCCTCCACTTT	CASSNRGLSYNSPLHF
TRBV6-1	TRBD1	.	TRBJ2-7	TGTGCCAGCAGTAGCTACATGGGGCTAAATATCGGGACAGGGTTAGCCTACGAGCAGTACTTC	CASSSYMGLNIGTGLAYEQYF
TRBV2	.	few	TRBJ2-1	TGTGCCAGCAATCCTCTCGCACTCACGCCCGGGGACAATGAGCAGTTCTTC	CASNPLALTPGDNEQFF
TRBV14	TRBD1	.	TRBJ2-6	TGTGCCAGCCGAAGACAGGGGGACTCTGGGGCCAACGTCCTGACTTTC	CASRRQGDSGANVLTF
TRBV5-1	TRBD1	.	TRBJ2-3	TGCGCCAGCAGCTCGGGACAGGGGTCGCCAGATACGCAGTATTTT	CASSSGQGSPDTQYF
TRBV3-1	.	few	TRBJ1-2	TGTGCCAGCAGCCAATACTCTCATGATGGCTACACCTTC	CASSQYSHDGYTF
TRBV7-2	.	few	TRBJ1-1	TGTGCCAGCTACCGGGACGCCCTGATGAGGACTGAGGCTTTCTTT	CASYRDALMRTEAFF
TRBV18	TRBD1	.	TRBJ2-4	TGTGCCAGCTCACCAGGGACAGGAGGATCCAAAAACATTCAGTACTTC	CASSPGTGGSKNIQYF
TRBV20-1	TRBD2	once	TRBJ2-5	TGCAGTGCGGGGTCTAGCGGGGTGGAGACCCAGTACTTC	CSAGSSGVETQYF
TRBV5-5	.	.	TRBJ1-2	TGTGTCAGCAGCTTGTGGGCAGGAGAAGACTATGGCTACACCTTC	CVSSLWAGEDYGYTF
TRBV6-5	.	.	TRBJ1-2	TGTGCCAGCAGTTACTTGGGCTCTGGCTACACCTTC	CASSYLGSGYTF
TRBV7-2	.	.	TRBJ2-7	TGTGCCAGCAGCTTAGTATCTGGGACCAGCTACGAGCAGTACTTC	CASSLVSGTSYEQYF
TRBV7-2	.	.	TRBJ2-3	TGTGCCAGCAGCTTATCCGGGACCACTCCGGATACGCAGTATTTT	CASSLSGTTPDTQYF
TRBV3-1	.	few	TRBJ1-6	TGTGCCAGCAGTCCAGAGGGGTCACCCCTCCACTTT	CASSPEGSPLHF
TRBV7-9	.	once	TRBJ2-3	TGTGCCAGCAGCCTTCCGACTGGGGCGGAGTATTTT	CASSLPTGAEYF
TRBV6-5	.	.	TRBJ1-2	TGTGCCAGCAGTTACGGACAGTCAATCGCTGGCTACACCTTC	CASSYGQSIAGYTF
TRBV27	TRBD1	once	TRBJ1-2	TGTGCCAGCAGACGACCGGGACAGGGCTATGGCTGCACCTTC	CASRRPGQGYGCTF
TRBV13	TRBD2	.	TRBJ2-3	TGTGCCAGCAGCTTACTCGCGTGGGGACTAGCGGGAGAAGGAACAGATACGCAGTATTTT	CASSLLAWGLAGEGTDTQYF
TRBV20-1	TRBD2	.	TRBJ2-7	TGCAGTGCTAGAGGGGATGCTAGCGGGAGTTTAGACGAGCAGTACTTC	CSARGDASGSLDEQYF
TRBV7-3	TRBD1	.	TRBJ2-2	TGTGCCAGCAGCTACGTGGACAGGGTGGGGGAGCTGTTTTTT	CASSYVDRVGELFF
TRBV7-2	.	.	TRBJ2-3	TGTGCCAGCAGCTTAAATCCCAGTACGCAGTATTTT	CASSLNPSTQYF
TRBV5-1	.	.	TRBJ2-5	TGCGCCAGCAGCCGCGGCGGGACTCCTCAAGAGACCCAGTACTTC	CASSRGGTPQETQYF